This T cell receptor beta chain is from a study of cytomegalovirus exposure and HLA in healthy donors. Points on this clone: Its antigen is not known.

PCR primers comprised 60 Vbeta and 13 Jbeta primers. The protocol was immunoSEQ multiplex PCR, while the TCRdb copy is restricted to in-frame clones and leaves out a portion. The sample holds around 160,000 clones, over 75% seen once. Overall study results and limits: There were several of the most significant clusters that appeared linked to common viral pathogens in a later analysis. Donors belonging to an Asian-associated ancestry cluster reportedly showed fewer N-insertions in productive TCRs than the 666-donor mean, according to what a later analysis found.

This TCR came from a man aged 18 to 35 in good health and CMV-seropositive. Sequenced material: PBMCs.

The CDR3 sequence is CASGQTGGRDTIYF. In nucleotides, the CDR3 is TGTGCCAGCGGCCAAACAGGGGGGCGGGACACCATATATTTT. The chain joins TRBV7-8 to TRBJ1-3; TRBD1 matches at 8 bases. V was pared by 8 bases and J by 8 bases, with 11 bases of the junction left unmatched. Per germline, CDR1 SGHVS and CDR2 FQNEAQ. The CDR3 spans 14 residues.